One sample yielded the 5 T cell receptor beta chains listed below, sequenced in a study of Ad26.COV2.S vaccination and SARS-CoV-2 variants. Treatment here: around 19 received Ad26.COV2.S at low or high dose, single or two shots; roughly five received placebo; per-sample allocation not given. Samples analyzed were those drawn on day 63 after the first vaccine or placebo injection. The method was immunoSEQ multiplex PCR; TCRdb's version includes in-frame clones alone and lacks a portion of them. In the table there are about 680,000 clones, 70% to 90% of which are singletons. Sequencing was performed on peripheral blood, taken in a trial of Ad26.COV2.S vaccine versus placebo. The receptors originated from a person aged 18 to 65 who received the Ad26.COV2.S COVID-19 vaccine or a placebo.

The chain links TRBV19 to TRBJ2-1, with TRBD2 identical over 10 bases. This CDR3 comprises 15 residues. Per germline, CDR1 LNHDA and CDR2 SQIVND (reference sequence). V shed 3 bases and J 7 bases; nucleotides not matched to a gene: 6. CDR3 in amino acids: CASSILLAGSNEQFF. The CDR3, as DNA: TGTGCCAGTAGTATCCTACTAGCGGGGTCGAATGAGCAGTTCTTC. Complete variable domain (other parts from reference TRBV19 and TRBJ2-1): DGGITQSPKYLFRKEGQNVTLSCEQNLNHDAMYWYRQDPGQGLRLIYYSQIVNDFQKGDIAEGYSVSREKKESFPLTVTSAQKNPTAFYLCASSILLAGSNEQFFGPGTRLTVL.

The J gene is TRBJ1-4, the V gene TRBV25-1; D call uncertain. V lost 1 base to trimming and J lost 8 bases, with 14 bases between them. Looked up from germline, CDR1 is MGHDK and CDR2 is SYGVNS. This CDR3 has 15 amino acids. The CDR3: CASSELGSLGEKLFF. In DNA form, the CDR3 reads TGTGCCAGCAGTGAATTGGGCAGCCTGGGGGAAAAACTGTTTTTT.

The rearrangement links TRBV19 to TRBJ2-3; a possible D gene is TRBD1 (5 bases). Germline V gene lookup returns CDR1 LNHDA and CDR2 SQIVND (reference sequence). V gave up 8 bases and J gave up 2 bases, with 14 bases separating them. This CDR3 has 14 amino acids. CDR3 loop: CASAMGRLTDTQYF. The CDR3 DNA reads TGTGCCAGTGCTATGGGGCGGCTCACAGATACGCAGTATTTT.

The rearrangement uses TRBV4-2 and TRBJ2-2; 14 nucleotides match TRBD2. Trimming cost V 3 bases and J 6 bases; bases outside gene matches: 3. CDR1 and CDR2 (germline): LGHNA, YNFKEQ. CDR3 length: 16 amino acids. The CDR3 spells CASSQGLAGAAGELFF. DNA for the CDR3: TGTGCCAGCAGCCAGGGACTAGCGGGAGCTGCCGGGGAGCTGTTTTTT.

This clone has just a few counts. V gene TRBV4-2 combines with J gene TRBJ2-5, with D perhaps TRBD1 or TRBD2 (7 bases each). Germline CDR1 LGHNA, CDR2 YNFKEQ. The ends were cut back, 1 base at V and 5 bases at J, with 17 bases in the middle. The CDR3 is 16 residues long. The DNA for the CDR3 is TGTGCCAGCAGCCAAGCCTCGAACAGGGGAGGGGAGACCCAGTACTTC. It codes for CASSQASNRGGETQYF.